These 8 T cell receptor beta chains were sequenced from one sample in a study of beta chain features in type 1 diabetes. Expressed TCRB transcripts got sequenced, as all isolated RNA was reverse transcribed. Produced via immunoSEQ multiplex PCR; TCRdb's table is partial and in-frame only. The profile covers around 500,000 clones, with approximately 28% appearing a single time and 0.06% to 0.07% taken by the ten largest. The material sequenced was naive CD4+ T cells from blood. These TCRs come from a man between 18 and 29 years old in good health.

The V and J genes are TRBV11-2 and TRBJ2-1; maybe TRBD1 (5 bases). Per the germline V gene, CDR1 is SGHAT and CDR2 is FQNNGV. V dropped 6 bases and J dropped 2 bases, with 17 bases sitting between them. The CDR3 consists of 16 residues. The CDR3: CASRKPGLGAYNEQFF. CDR3 coding DNA: TGTGCCAGCAGGAAACCGGGTCTAGGGGCCTACAATGAGCAGTTCTTC. The variable domain in full, completed from reference TRBV11-2 and TRBJ2-1, reads EAGVAQSPRYKIIEKRQSVAFWCNPISGHATLYWYQQILGQGPKLLIQFQNNGVVDDSQLPKDRFSAERLKGVDSTLKIQPAKLEDSAVYLCASRKPGLGAYNEQFFGPGTRLTVL.

This clone was detected a few times. This chain links TRBV7-2 with TRBJ2-3; D possibly uses TRBD1 or TRBD2 (5 bases each). The CDR3 loop spans 15 amino acids. Germline V CDR1 and CDR2: SGHTA, FQGNSA. Between the trimmed V and J ends, which lost 5 bases and 0 bases, there was a span of 12 bases. CDR3 loop: CASSRGTSSTDTQYF. In nucleotides, the CDR3 is TGTGCCAGCAGCCGAGGGACGTCTAGCACAGATACGCAGTATTTT.

With regard to this clone: Within the sample, other DNA sequences also encode this same CDR3. The rearrangement joins TRBV18 to TRBJ2-7; possibly TRBD2 for D (5 bases). CDR3 size: 12 residues. Trimming took off 2 bases at V and 4 bases at J, with 6 bases between the two ends. Per germline, CDR1 KGHSH and CDR2 LQKENI. In DNA, the CDR3 is TGTGCCAGCTCACCAGCGGGTTACGAGCAGTACTTC. This translates into CASSPAGYEQYF.

This chain links TRBV5-4 with TRBJ2-5, with D tentatively TRBD1 (5 bases). Germline V CDR1 and CDR2: SGHNT, YYREEE (reference sequence). The length of the CDR3 is 13 residues. V lost 7 bases to trimming and J lost 3 bases, with 13 bases between them. CDR3 residues: CASLGLEEETQYF. CDR3 sequence (DNA): TGTGCCAGCTTGGGGCTTGAGGAAGAGACCCAGTACTTC. The variable domain in full, with the rest retrieved from reference TRBV5-4 and TRBJ2-5, is ETGVTQSPTHLIKTRGQQVTLRCSSQSGHNTVSWYQQALGQGPQFIFQYYREEENGRGNFPPRFSGLQFPNYSSELNVNALELDDSALYLCASLGLEEETQYFGPGTRLLVL.

This clone was seen only a few times. Other DNA sequences in this specimen translate into the identical CDR3. The rearrangement links TRBV18 to TRBJ2-3; D is unclear. V lost 4 bases, J lost 0 bases, and 2 bases lay in between. This CDR3 is 12 amino acids long. Germline CDR1 and CDR2: KGHSH and LQKENI. CDR3 DNA sequence: TGTGCCAGCTCACTTAGCACAGATACGCAGTATTTT. Amino acid sequence: CASSLSTDTQYF.

This clone has more than one count but fewer than ten. The same CDR3 arises from other DNA sequences in this sample as well. This sequence joins TRBV7-6 and TRBJ2-5; the D is unclear. Looked up from germline, CDR1 is SGHVS and CDR2 is FNYEAQ. The CDR3 consists of 12 residues. V dropped 0 bases and J dropped 4 bases, with 3 bases sitting between them. The CDR3 region is CASSLAGETQYF. The CDR3 DNA sequence: TGTGCCAGCAGCTTAGCGGGAGAGACCCAGTACTTC.

V usage is TRBV30 and J usage is TRBJ2-6; perhaps D is TRBD1 or TRBD2 (6 bases each). The CDR3 is 13 amino acids. Germline CDR1 reads GTSNPN; CDR2 reads SVGIG (reference sequence). The V gene lost 6 bases and the J gene lost 4 bases, with 10 bases spanning the gap. The CDR3 DNA is TGTGCCTGTGAGGGGGGCGGGGCCAACGTCCTGACTTTC. This translates into CACEGGGANVLTF.

The chain joins TRBV7-8 to TRBJ2-4, with a tentative D call TRBD1 (5 bases). This CDR3 has 14 residues. Germline CDR1 is SGHVS and CDR2 is FQNEAQ. Trimming took 5 bases from V and 0 from J, leaving 8 bases between them. DNA of the CDR3: TGTGCCAGCAGCCCGACAGTAGCCAAAAACATTCAGTACTTC. Protein sequence: CASSPTVAKNIQYF.